This TCR beta chain emerged from a study of OX40 agonist ivuxolimab in advanced cancers. As for the study in general: Patients received ivuxolimab, an intravenous treatment, every 2 weeks at 0.01 to 10 mg/kg. Every patient in dose escalation had hepatocellular carcinoma, melanoma, renal cell or head and neck cancer.

With regard to this clone: As yet, its antigen is unknown.

The repertoire was sequenced with immunoSEQ multiplex PCR; TCRdb's copy has only in-frame clones and lacks some. The sample holds tens of thousands of clones; about 91% are singletons and the top ten take around 0.4%. Broader study findings: Antigen specificity remained undetermined for the expanded peripheral T cells. With doses of 0.1 to 3.0 mg/kg, CD4+ and CD8+ blood T cells had undergone clonal expansion by week 6.

The sequence was collected from an adult with an advanced solid tumor such as melanoma, head and neck, liver or kidney cancer. The source material was CD4+ or CD8+ T cells sorted from blood, sampled in a trial of the OX40 agonist ivuxolimab.

DNA of the CDR3: TGTGCCAGCAGCCTAGAGGGCCTGACGGGCTACACCTTC. Amino acids: CASSLEGLTGYTF. The gene calls are TRBV7-2 and TRBJ1-2; D is undetermined. Germline V CDR1 and CDR2: SGHTA, FQGNSA. V lost 5 bases, J lost 8 bases, and 15 bases lay in between. The CDR3 totals 13 residues.